A single sample is the source of the 3 T cell receptor beta chains below, sequenced in a study of blood T cell repertoires in COVID-19. Only in-frame clones appear in the TCRdb table, and some are missing; sequencing was by immunoSEQ multiplex PCR. The sample yields 95,000 to 150,000 clones, 90% seen once. The sequenced sample was peripheral blood. The receptors derive from a woman aged 55-70 years with COVID-19, enrolled during active disease.

The genes are TRBV2 and TRBJ1-2, with 7 positions matching TRBD1. The V segment lost 8 bases and the J segment 5 bases; nucleotides outside the gene matches: 5. The CDR3 extends over 12 amino acids. Germline lookup yields CDR1 SNHLY and CDR2 FYNNEI. DNA for the CDR3: TGTGCCAGCGATCCGGGACAGTATGGCTACACCTTC. It is translated as CASDPGQYGYTF.

Concerning this clone: Other DNA sequences of this sample code for an identical CDR3. The chain joins TRBV19 to TRBJ1-1; D remains ambiguous. From germline, CDR1 is LNHDA and CDR2 SQIVND (reference sequence). CDR3 length: 13 amino acids. The V end was cut by 2 bases, the J end by 1 base, with 5 bases between. CDR3 bases: TGTGCCAGTAGTATACCCGGGAACACTGAAGCTTTCTTT. Translation: CASSIPGNTEAFF.

The chain has TRBV2 and TRBJ2-5; the D is unclear. In germline, CDR1 is SNHLY, CDR2 FYNNEI. The CDR3 sequence is 10 residues long. V was pared by 8 bases and J by 4 bases, with 5 bases between. The CDR3: CASSGETQYF. The CDR3 bases are TGTGCCAGCTCCGGAGAGACCCAGTACTTC.